A selection of T cell receptor beta chains follows, all from one sample in a study of metastatic and nonmetastatic thyroid tumors. TCRdb called clones again from the PCR reads with MiXCR. This sample carries under 45,000 clones, around 28% of them seen once, and the ten largest clones take more than 9%. The sequenced sample was blood. These receptors all come from a male donor with papillary thyroid cancer or a benign thyroid nodule (not recorded which). Some clones in this sample may be carry-over from other donors' samples. CDR3s include the opening cysteine and the closing phenylalanine or tryptophan. The order of the fields is J gene, V gene, clone size, CDR3 length, D gene, CDR3 protein, CDR3 DNA. The D gene is left open where the match is weak. Rows give clone size only sometimes, using once, few, many, or a class for an expanded clone.

TRBJ1-5	TRBV7-2	.	16	TRBD1	CASSLAGTASNQPQHF	TGTGCCAGCAGCTTAGCCGGGACAGCTAGCAATCAGCCCCAGCATTTT
TRBJ2-7	TRBV7-3	.	15	.	CASSLTGGAGVEQYF	TGTGCCAGCAGCTTAACGGGGGGTGCAGGGGTCGAGCAGTACTTC
TRBJ2-7	TRBV6-1	few	12	TRBD1	CASRTGADEKCF	TGTGCCAGCAGGACAGGGGCAGACGAGAAGTGCTTC
TRBJ2-5	TRBV11-3	once	17	TRBD1	CASSAGTETGGQETKYF	TGTGCCAGCAGCGCCGGCACCGAGACAGGGGGACAAGAGACCAAGTACTTC
TRBJ1-1	TRBV27	.	13	.	CASRGRKVTEAFF	TGTGCCAGCAGGGGGCGAAAGGTCACTGAAGCTTTCTTT
TRBJ2-7	TRBV2	medium-sized	12	.	CASSVLNREQYF	TGTGCCAGCAGTGTTCTCAACCGCGAGCAGTACTTC
TRBJ2-7	TRBV19	many	15	TRBD1	CASRTRTGSSYEQYF	TGTGCCAGTAGAACTCGGACAGGGAGCTCCTACGAGCAGTACTTC
TRBJ1-6	TRBV7-8	few	15	.	CASRILGGGNSPLHF	TGTGCCAGCAGGATCTTAGGGGGAGGGAATTCACCCCTCCACTTT
TRBJ1-1	TRBV6-2/TRBV6-3	.	12	.	CSSNLNGLEAYF	TGTTCCAGCAATCTGAACGGTCTTGAAGCTTACTTT
TRBJ1-1	TRBV30	.	13	.	CAWRGQRNTEAFF	TGTGCCTGGAGGGGCCAGAGGAACACTGAAGCTTTCTTT
TRBJ2-7	TRBV4-1	.	15	.	CASSQGQGSSYEQYF	TGCGCCAGCAGCCAAGGCCAGGGGTCCTCCTACGAGCAGTACTTC
TRBJ2-1	TRBV24-1	.	13	.	CATSDNSGREQFF	TGTGCCACCAGTGATAACAGTGGGAGGGAGCAGTTCTTC
TRBJ1-6	TRBV6-5	medium-sized	15	TRBD1	CASSYGTGDNSPLHF	TGTGCCAGCAGTTACGGGACAGGGGATAATTCACCCCTCCACTTT
TRBJ2-5	TRBV6-5	.	12	.	CARRPGRLTQYF	TGTGCCAGAAGACCAGGCCGATTAACCCAGTACTTC
TRBJ1-1	TRBV11-3	many	13	TRBD1	CASSRRQGTEAFF	TGTGCCAGCAGCCGAAGACAGGGCACTGAAGCTTTCTTT
TRBJ2-1	TRBV7-2	many	14	.	CASNVMGVLNEQFF	TGTGCCAGCAACGTCATGGGAGTTCTGAATGAGCAGTTCTTC
TRBJ2-1	TRBV6-1	few	16	.	CAISEGGQSSYNDQSF	TGTGCCATCAGTGAGGGGGGACAAAGCTCCTACAATGATCAGTCCTTC
TRBJ2-4	TRBV5-8	.	17	TRBD1	CASSSGDRFLAKNIQYF	TGTGCCAGCAGCTCAGGGGACAGATTTCTAGCCAAAAACATTCAGTACTTC
TRBJ2-5	TRBV7-3	once	15	TRBD2	CASSLSGSLGETQYF	TGTGCCAGCAGCTTAAGCGGGAGTTTAGGAGAGACCCAGTACTTC
TRBJ2-1	TRBV3-1	many	16	TRBD2	CASSQGPGLAGALDRF	TGTGCCAGCAGCCAGGGTCCGGGACTAGCGGGAGCCCTCGACCGCTTC
TRBJ1-3	TRBV12-5	few	15	.	CASGQTVISGNTIYF	TGTGCTAGTGGCCAGACAGTGATCTCTGGAAACACCATATATTTT
TRBJ2-4	TRBV20-1	.	15	TRBD2	CSADWTSGSGYIQYF	TGCAGTGCTGACTGGACTAGCGGTAGTGGGTACATTCAGTACTTC
TRBJ2-7	TRBV5-8	.	14	.	CASSFPMGSYEQYF	TGTGCCAGCAGCTTTCCTATGGGATCCTACGAGCAGTACTTC
TRBJ1-1	TRBV20-1	many	12	.	CSARDKEKPAFF	TGCAGTGCTAGAGATAAGGAGAAGCCGGCTTTCTTT
TRBJ2-3	TRBV11-3	many	14	.	CASGPGTSTDTQYF	TGTGCCAGCGGTCCAGGGACTAGCACAGATACGCAGTATTTT
TRBJ2-7	TRBV6-2/TRBV6-3	.	12	TRBD1	CASSYTGGEQYF	TGTGCCAGCAGTTACACAGGGGGCGAGCAGTACTTC
TRBJ2-3	TRBV11-2	many	13	.	CASCWGLTDTQYF	TGTGCCAGCTGTTGGGGGCTCACAGATACGCAGTATTTT
TRBJ1-4	TRBV30	.	14	.	CAWNFGGTNEKLFF	TGTGCCTGGAATTTTGGGGGAACTAATGAAAAACTGTTTTTT
TRBJ1-1	TRBV18	many	15	.	CASSPPRVMNTEAFF	TGTGCCAGCTCACCACCTAGGGTCATGAACACTGAAGCTTTCTTT
TRBJ2-2	TRBV7-3	.	16	TRBD2	CASSYLAGANTGELFF	TGTGCCAGCAGCTACCTAGCGGGAGCGAACACCGGGGAGCTGTTTTTT
TRBJ2-1	TRBV6-1	many	13	.	CAGKKDFFYEQFF	TGTGCCGGGAAAAAGGACTTTTTCTATGAGCAGTTCTTC
TRBJ1-4	TRBV11-2	many	13	.	CASSLGLNEKLFF	TGTGCCAGCAGCTTAGGCCTAAATGAAAAACTGTTTTTT
TRBJ1-2	TRBV28	.	16	TRBD1	CASSLLPGTGNYGYTF	TGTGCCAGCAGTCTCCTTCCCGGGACAGGGAACTATGGCTACACCTTC
TRBJ2-7	TRBV3-1	many	13	.	CASELGGEYEQYF	TGTGCATCCGAGTTGGGGGGCGAATACGAGCAGTACTTC
TRBJ1-5	TRBV30	many	15	.	CAWSWRQASNRPQHF	TGTGCCTGGAGTTGGAGACAGGCTAGCAATCGGCCCCAGCATTTT
TRBJ1-1	TRBV5-4	.	15	TRBD1	CASSGGQAMNTEAFF	TGTGCCAGCAGCGGGGGACAGGCGATGAACACTGAAGCTTTCTTT
TRBJ2-1	TRBV20-1	few	15	TRBD2	CSARDSSSGGNEQFF	TGCAGTGCTAGAGATTCGTCTAGCGGGGGCAATGAGCAGTTCTTC
TRBJ1-5	TRBV19	many	15	.	CASSPSGDGNQPQHF	TGTGCCAGTAGTCCCTCAGGGGACGGCAATCAGCCCCAGCATTTT
TRBJ1-2	TRBV4-1	medium-sized	14	.	CASSQGWDNYGYTF	TGCGCCAGCAGCCAAGGGTGGGATAACTATGGCTACACCTTC
TRBJ2-2	TRBV12-3/TRBV12-4	many	15	.	CASSFGRRNTGELFF	TGTGCCAGCAGTTTTGGGCGGAGGAACACCGGGGAGCTGTTTTTT
TRBJ1-6	TRBV28	once	14	.	CASIPSDMTGVGRF	TGTGCCAGCATTCCATCAGACATGACGGGGGTCGGTCGCTTC
TRBJ1-5	TRBV10-1	many	10	.	CASPGQPQHF	TGCGCCAGCCCGGGCCAGCCCCAGCATTTT
TRBJ1-4	TRBV6-2/TRBV6-3	many	17	.	CASSGRGVSGTNEKLFF	TGTGCCAGCAGTGGGCGAGGTGTATCGGGGACTAATGAAAAACTGTTTTTT
TRBJ1-5	TRBV2	.	15	TRBD1	CASLTTGGGNQPQHF	TGTGCCAGCCTGACTACAGGGGGAGGCAATCAGCCCCAGCATTTT
TRBJ2-7	TRBV7-2	few	13	.	CASSLNKNYEQYF	TGTGCCAGCAGCTTAAACAAAAACTACGAGCAGTACTTC
TRBJ2-1	TRBV19	.	15	TRBD2	CASSPVGTTYNEQFF	TGTGCCAGTAGTCCGGTGGGGACTACCTACAATGAGCAGTTCTTC
TRBJ2-1	TRBV6-1	few	12	TRBD2	CASSPGGGEQFF	TGTGCCAGCAGCCCGGGAGGGGGTGAGCAGTTCTTC
TRBJ2-3	TRBV6-1	.	13	.	CASTPGSGDTQYF	TGTGCCAGCACCCCGGGGAGTGGGGATACGCAGTATTTT
TRBJ2-3	TRBV11-3	many	16	TRBD2	CASSLGAGGHTDTQYF	TGTGCCAGCAGCTTAGGAGCGGGGGGCCACACAGATACGCAGTATTTT
TRBJ2-7	TRBV19	.	14	.	CASSNTSWFHEQYF	TGTGCCAGTAGTAATACCAGTTGGTTCCACGAGCAGTACTTC
TRBJ2-3	TRBV24-1	.	15	.	CATSESGGLTDTQYF	TGTGCCACCAGTGAAAGCGGTGGGCTGACAGATACGCAGTATTTT
TRBJ2-3	TRBV7-3	many	16	.	CASSSPSTITTDTQYF	TGTGCCAGCAGCTCCCCCTCCACTATCACCACAGATACGCAGTATTTT
TRBJ2-1	TRBV5-1	.	17	.	CASSQNTPDTDDNEQFF	TGCGCCAGCAGCCAGAACACGCCGGACACGGACGACAATGAGCAGTTCTTC
TRBJ2-1	TRBV29-1	.	17	.	CSVALVVGRSSYNEQFF	TGCAGCGTTGCATTGGTGGTAGGCCGGAGCTCCTACAATGAGCAGTTCTTC
TRBJ1-2	TRBV28	few	15	TRBD1	CASRAGTGSNYGYTF	TGTGCCAGCAGGGCCGGGACAGGGAGTAACTATGGCTACACCTTC
TRBJ2-7	TRBV28	.	17	TRBD1	CASRQGAGALLTYEQYF	TGTGCCAGCCGACAGGGGGCGGGAGCCCTCCTCACTTACGAGCAGTACTTC
TRBJ2-7	TRBV20-1	many	16	.	CSARDRARGSLYEQYF	TGCAGTGCTAGAGATCGGGCTCGTGGCAGCCTTTACGAGCAGTACTTC
TRBJ2-3	TRBV27	medium-sized	14	.	CASSYRAGTDTQYF	TGTGCCAGCAGTTATCGGGCCGGCACAGATACGCAGTATTTT
TRBJ2-6	TRBV2	.	16	.	CASRRDSSPGANVLTF	TGTGCCAGCAGGCGGGACAGTTCCCCTGGGGCCAACGTCCTGACTTTC